The 13 T cell receptor beta chains below all came from one sample that was sequenced in a study of T cell responses to AZD1222 COVID-19 vaccine. Repertoires were generated with immunoSEQ multiplex PCR, while TCRdb's copy carries only in-frame clones and drops some. The table has about 200,000 clones, just over 85% seen once; the top ten hold around 7.9%. The sequences come from peripheral blood, collected on day 0 of AZD1222 vaccination. These receptor sequences come from an adult in good health.

The chain uses TRBV5-5 and TRBJ2-6; D remains unclear. Germline V gives CDR1 SGHKS, CDR2 YYEKEE (reference sequence). This CDR3 is built from 15 residues. Trimming shortened V by 1 base and J by 1 base, and 6 bases separated the two germline ends. As DNA, the CDR3 is TGTGCCAGCAGCTTGTCCCTTTCTGGGGCCAACGTCCTGACTTTC. It encodes CASSLSLSGANVLTF.

The chain has TRBV6-1 and TRBJ1-2; TRBD1 aligns across 7 bases. J was trimmed by 3 bases and V by 3 bases; bases with no gene match: 7. Per the germline V gene, CDR1 is MNHNS and CDR2 is SASEGT. The CDR3 extends over 15 amino acids. CDR3 DNA sequence: TGTGCCAGCAGTGAGAGAGGACAGGCCCACTATGGCTACACCTTC. Translation gives CASSERGQAHYGYTF.

This clone was picked up a small number of times. The chain combines TRBV12-3 or TRBV12-4 with TRBJ2-3; no clear D. Trimming cost V 9 bases and J 0 bases, with 10 bases left between them. This CDR3 has 13 residues. DNA for the CDR3: TGTGCCAGTCGTCTGATAAGCACAGATACGCAGTATTTT. Protein sequence: CASRLISTDTQYF.

The J gene is TRBJ2-5, the V gene TRBV5-8; 11 bases agree with TRBD2. After removal of 8 bases from V and 3 bases from J, the junction contained 18 bases not matched to a gene. This CDR3 comprises 18 residues. From germline, CDR1 is SGHTS and CDR2 YDEGEE. The CDR3 nucleotides are TGTGCCAGTCGGCCTTGGGCTAGCGGGGGGCCCGGGAAAGAGACCCAGTACTTC. Its protein is CASRPWASGGPGKETQYF.

The chain uses TRBV6-6 and TRBJ2-3; 8 bases agree with TRBD1. V gave up 8 bases and J gave up 2 bases; unmatched junction bases: 9. The CDR3 sequence is 15 residues long. Germline V CDR1 and CDR2: MNHNY, SVGAGI (reference sequence). The CDR3: CASFGPGQDTDTQYF. DNA of the CDR3: TGTGCCAGCTTTGGCCCGGGACAGGACACAGATACGCAGTATTTT.

The genes are TRBV2 and TRBJ1-1; 10 bases fit TRBD1. V shed 2 bases and J 7 bases; nucleotides not matched to a gene: 13. Germline assignment: CDR1 SNHLY and CDR2 FYNNEI. The CDR3 length is 17 residues. The CDR3 DNA follows: TGTGCCAGCAGTGAAAAGTCTCCGGGACAGGGGAATATTGAAGCTTTCTTT. Amino acid sequence: CASSEKSPGQGNIEAFF.

The genes are TRBV25-1 and TRBJ1-2, with a tentative D call TRBD1 (5 bases). V lost 2 bases, J lost 7 bases, and 8 bases lay in between. Germline values: CDR1 MGHDK, CDR2 SYGVNS. The CDR3 is 12 residues long. CDR3 coding DNA: TGTGCCAGCAGTGAAACCAGGGCTGGCTACACCTTC. Amino acids: CASSETRAGYTF.

This clone was picked up one time. This chain uses TRBV4-2 with TRBJ2-3, with TRBD2 matching over 11 bases. The J segment lost 1 base and the V segment lost 0 bases, leaving 0 bases of the junction unmatched. From germline, CDR1 is LGHNA and CDR2 YNFKEQ. The CDR3 totals 16 residues. The CDR3 DNA is TGTGCCAGCAGCCAAGAACTAGCGGGGGGCACAGATACGCAGTATTTT. This encodes CASSQELAGGTDTQYF.

The chain has TRBV5-1 and TRBJ2-5, with 15 bases fitting TRBD2. The V and J ends lost 4 bases and 2 bases, in that order; junction bases with no gene match: 6. The CDR3 loop spans 17 amino acids. Germline V gene data show CDR1 as SGHRS and CDR2 as YFSETQ. DNA of the CDR3: TGCGCCAGCAGCCCGGGACTAGCGGGGGGCAAACAAGAGACCCAGTACTTC. The encoded protein is CASSPGLAGGKQETQYF. The full variable domain, rest sourced from reference TRBV5-1 and TRBJ2-5, is KAGVTQTPRYLIKTRGQQVTLSCSPISGHRSVSWYQQTPGQGLQFLFEYFSETQRNKGNFPGRFSGRQFSNSRSEMNVSTLELGDSALYLCASSPGLAGGKQETQYFGPGTRLLVL.

This chain links TRBV6-5 with TRBJ1-2, with 10 bases matching TRBD1. The CDR3 spans 15 residues. Germline values: CDR1 MNHEY, CDR2 SVGAGI. After removal of 6 bases from V and 5 bases from J, the junction contained 9 bases not matched to a gene. The CDR3 DNA is TGTGCCAGCAGGCCACCCGGGACAGGGGTTTATGGCTACACCTTC. It specifies CASRPPGTGVYGYTF.

The table lists this clone with a count of one. V is TRBV13 and J is TRBJ2-2; D gene unclear. The V gene lost 6 bases and the J gene lost 0 bases, with 8 bases spanning the gap. The CDR3 contains 14 residues. Germline CDR1 reads PRHDT; CDR2 reads FYEKMQ (reference sequence). The CDR3 DNA sequence: TGTGCCAGCAGTCTCAGCGCGAACACCGGGGAGCTGTTTTTT. It specifies CASSLSANTGELFF. Using reference TRBV13 and TRBJ2-2 for the parts outside the CDR3, the full variable domain is AAGVIQSPRHLIKEKRETATLKCYPIPRHDTVYWYQQGPGQDPQFLISFYEKMQSDKGSIPDRFSAQQFSDYHSELNMSSLELGDSALYFCASSLSANTGELFFGEGSRLTVL.

The chain carries TRBV30 and TRBJ2-7; possibly TRBD1 for D (5 bases). Trimming stripped 0 bases from V and 2 bases from J, with 11 bases between. The CDR3 length is 14 residues. In germline, CDR1 is GTSNPN, CDR2 SVGIG (reference sequence). CDR3 amino acids: CAWSVGAKTYEQYF. CDR3 nucleotide sequence: TGTGCCTGGAGTGTAGGGGCAAAAACCTACGAGCAGTACTTC.

The genes are TRBV19 and TRBJ1-1; weak D call: TRBD1 (5 bases). The CDR3 totals 14 residues. Per germline, CDR1 LNHDA and CDR2 SQIVND (reference sequence). The V end was cut by 3 bases, the J end by 3 bases, with 11 bases between. In nucleotides, the CDR3 is TGTGCCAGTAGTATGGGGCGGAGGGACACTGAAGCTTTCTTT. Translated, it gives CASSMGRRDTEAFF. The full variable domain, completed using reference TRBV19 and TRBJ1-1, is DGGITQSPKYLFRKEGQNVTLSCEQNLNHDAMYWYRQDPGQGLRLIYYSQIVNDFQKGDIAEGYSVSREKKESFPLTVTSAQKNPTAFYLCASSMGRRDTEAFFGQGTRLTVV.